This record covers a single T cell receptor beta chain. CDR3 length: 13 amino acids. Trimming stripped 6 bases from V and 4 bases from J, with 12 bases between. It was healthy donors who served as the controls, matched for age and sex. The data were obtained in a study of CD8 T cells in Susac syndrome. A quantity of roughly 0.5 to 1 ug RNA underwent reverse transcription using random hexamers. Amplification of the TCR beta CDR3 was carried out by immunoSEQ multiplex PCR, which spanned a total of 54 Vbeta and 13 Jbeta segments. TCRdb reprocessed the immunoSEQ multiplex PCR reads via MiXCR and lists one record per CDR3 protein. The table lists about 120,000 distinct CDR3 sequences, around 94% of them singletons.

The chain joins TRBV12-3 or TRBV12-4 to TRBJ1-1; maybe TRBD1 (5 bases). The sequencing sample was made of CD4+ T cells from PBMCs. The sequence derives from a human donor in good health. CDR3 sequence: CASSRGGATEAFF. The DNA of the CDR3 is TGTGCCAGCAGCCGGGGCGGAGCCACTGAAGCTTTCTTT.